This section outlines one TCR beta chain sequence together with its context. The antigen remains undetermined. The authors extracted at least 5 micrograms of total RNA per sample. J lost 1 base, V lost 7 bases, and 6 bases had no gene match. The CDR3 runs to 16 residues. Per germline, CDR1 SEHNR and CDR2 FQNEAQ (reference sequence). This sample is part of a study of blood T cells in healthy people across ages. Findings and caveats of the study: Across the age range, TCR beta diversity per million T cells fell in a roughly linear way.

A J-beta primer mix and a sample-barcoded 5' primer were used in a second PCR of roughly 6 to 11 cycles. Carrying 12 random nucleotides, a template-switch adaptor labeled each individual cDNA molecule. Per-sample output comprised a minimum of 2.5 million paired-end reads containing CDR3. TCRdb passed the 5' RACE reads through MiXCR, listing each CDR3 protein once. The sample carries fewer than 750,000 distinct CDR3 sequences, 45% to 60% recorded once. This TCR was recovered from a woman older than 75 in good health. The sample taken for sequencing was blood. The chain is built from TRBV7-9 and TRBJ2-2; TRBD1 matches 10 bases. The CDR3 DNA reads as TGTGCCAGCAACCTGAGGACAGGGGGGAACACCGGGGAGCTGTTTTTT. Encoded protein: CASNLRTGGNTGELFF.